These 3 T cell receptor beta chains came from one sample sequenced in a study of radiation and T cells in renal cell carcinoma. Libraries were prepared by immunoSEQ multiplex PCR; TCRdb keeps only in-frame clonotypes and omits some of them. The sample comprises roughly 130,000 clones, approximately 90% of which are singletons, and 4.5% to 7.5% rests with the top ten. Time point defined: blood 2 weeks post-SBRT. The treatment: 15 Gy SBRT to primary tumor, nephrectomy 4 weeks later. The specimen comprised blood, sampled from a patient whose treatment included radiotherapy and nephrectomy. These receptors came from a woman in her 70s with renal cell carcinoma.

The chain carries TRBV13 and TRBJ2-3; D is ambiguous. V lost 10 bases to trimming and J lost 4 bases, with 9 bases between them. Germline lookup yields CDR1 PRHDT and CDR2 FYEKMQ (reference sequence). The CDR3 covers 11 residues. The CDR3 loop reads CATPGADTQYF. CDR3 bases: TGTGCCACCCCTGGAGCAGATACGCAGTATTTT. Full variable domain (remainder filled in from reference TRBV13 and TRBJ2-3): AAGVIQSPRHLIKEKRETATLKCYPIPRHDTVYWYQQGPGQDPQFLISFYEKMQSDKGSIPDRFSAQQFSDYHSELNMSSLELGDSALYFCATPGADTQYFGPGTRLTVL.

The chain joins TRBV5-6 to TRBJ2-1, with TRBD2 matching over 10 bases. CDR1 is SGHDT and CDR2 is YYEEEE in the germline V gene. This CDR3 spans 17 amino acids. Trimming took 4 bases from V and 2 from J; bases not matched to a gene: 9. The CDR3 region is CASSLTLAGDPYNEQFF. CDR3 nucleotide sequence: TGTGCCAGCAGCCTCACCCTAGCGGGGGACCCCTACAATGAGCAGTTCTTC.

This chain links TRBV19 with TRBJ2-1, with TRBD2 identical over 8 bases. CDR3 length: 17 residues. The V and J ends lost 5 bases and 8 bases, in that order; junction bases with no gene match: 17. The V gene's germline CDR1 is LNHDA and CDR2 SQIVND (reference sequence). The CDR3: CASSGRISGGYIDEQFF. Here the CDR3 DNA reads TGTGCCAGTAGTGGGAGGATAAGCGGGGGCTATATCGATGAGCAGTTCTTC.